The 10 T cell receptor beta chains reported below all come from one sample, sequenced in a study of radiotherapy plus CTLA-4 blockade in lung cancer. Generated by immunoSEQ multiplex PCR, the TCRdb table keeps only in-frame clones and is missing some. The sample consists of tens of thousands of clones, 85% to 90% of them appearing once. Sample: peripheral blood, taken from a patient treated with radiotherapy plus ipilimumab. These receptors were taken from a human donor with non-small cell lung cancer that progressed on radiotherapy plus ipilimumab.

This clone was observed a handful of times. This sequence joins TRBV30 and TRBJ2-7; D unresolved. The length of the CDR3 is 12 residues. Trimming pared 3 bases from V and 3 bases from J, leaving 9 bases between. CDR1 GTSNPN and CDR2 SVGIG come from the germline V gene (reference sequence). In nucleotides, the CDR3 is TGTGCCTGGAGGGCCCTGGGCTACGAGCAGTACTTC. Protein product: CAWRALGYEQYF.

V usage is TRBV7-2 and J usage is TRBJ2-3, with D maybe TRBD1 (6 bases). CDR3 size: 14 residues. Germline CDR1 and CDR2: SGHTA and FQGNSA. The V end lost 1 base, the J end lost 4 bases, and 9 bases lay between the germline ends. The CDR3, as DNA: TGTGCCAGCAGCTTAGGGGGACACCCAGATACGCAGTATTTT. It specifies CASSLGGHPDTQYF.

The rearrangement uses TRBV29-1 and TRBJ1-1; D is unclear. This CDR3 comprises 13 residues. V was clipped by 3 bases and J by 0 bases, with 8 bases between them. Germline loops: CDR1 SQVTM, CDR2 ANQGSEA. The CDR3 protein is CSVDGPMNTEAFF. CDR3 DNA: TGCAGCGTTGACGGCCCAATGAACACTGAAGCTTTCTTT.

The rearrangement uses TRBV7-9 and TRBJ2-5; 7 nucleotides align to TRBD1. The CDR3 is 16 amino acids. CDR1 SEHNR and CDR2 FQNEAQ come from the germline V gene (reference sequence). J gave up 0 bases and V 11 bases, and 15 bases lay outside the gene matches. CDR3: CAGKTDRAANQETQYF. The CDR3, as DNA: TGTGCCGGCAAAACTGACAGGGCAGCAAACCAAGAGACCCAGTACTTC. The whole variable domain, filled in from reference TRBV7-9 and TRBJ2-5, reads DTGVSQNPRHKITKRGQNVTFRCDPISEHNRLYWYRQTLGQGPEFLTYFQNEAQLEKSRLLSDRFSAERPKGSFSTLEIQRTEQGDSAMYLCAGKTDRAANQETQYFGPGTRLLVL.

V gene TRBV6-6 combines with J gene TRBJ2-5; D uncertain. V was cut by 0 bases and J by 5 bases, with 4 bases left in between. The CDR3 loop spans 12 amino acids. Germline CDR1 is MNHNY and CDR2 is SVGAGI (reference sequence). The CDR3 DNA sequence: TGTGCCAGCAGTTACTCGATCGAGACCCAGTACTTC. Protein: CASSYSIETQYF.

The rearrangement links TRBV5-1 to TRBJ2-2, with 9 positions matching TRBD1. V shed 1 base, J shed 2 bases, and the junction held 3 bases outside the gene matches. This CDR3 is built from 16 residues. Germline CDR1 SGHRS, CDR2 YFSETQ. The DNA of the CDR3 is TGCGCCAGCAGCTTGTGGGGACAGGGAAACACCGGGGAGCTGTTTTTT. Encoded protein: CASSLWGQGNTGELFF.

The chain couples TRBV7-2 to TRBJ2-2; no clear D gene. The CDR3 contains 14 residues. Deletions cut 0 bases from V and 5 bases from J, with 7 bases between. The germline V gene has CDR1 SGHTA and CDR2 FQGNSA. The CDR3 DNA sequence: TGTGCCAGCAGCTTAGCGCTACAGACCGGGGAGCTGTTTTTT. Residues: CASSLALQTGELFF.

This chain joins TRBV6-5 and TRBJ2-1; possibly TRBD2 for D (6 bases). The V and J ends lost 4 bases and 6 bases respectively, with 19 bases between them. The germline V gene has CDR1 MNHEY and CDR2 SVGAGI. The CDR3 is 16 residues long. The DNA for the CDR3 is TGTGCCAGCAGTTCCTGGACTGGAGGGACCGGCAATGAGCAGTTCTTC. Its translation: CASSSWTGGTGNEQFF.

This clone was seen only a few times. CDR3 sequence (DNA): TGCGCCAGCAGCCAAGGAACGACAGGGGGCACAGATACGCAGTATTTT. Translated, it gives CASSQGTTGGTDTQYF. The chain employs TRBV4-3 and TRBJ2-3; TRBD1 matches 8 bases. Germline V gene lookup returns CDR1 LGHNA and CDR2 YSLEER. This CDR3 has 16 amino acids. V lost 1 base and J lost 1; bases outside the gene matches: 4.

A single count supports this clone. The rearrangement uses TRBV5-1 and TRBJ2-2, with 8 bases aligning to TRBD1. Trimming cost V 4 bases and J 0 bases; bases outside gene matches: 2. From germline, CDR1 is SGHRS and CDR2 YFSETQ. The CDR3 is 15 residues long. This CDR3 is CASSPGGTNTGELFF. CDR3 in DNA: TGCGCCAGCAGCCCAGGGGGCACGAACACCGGGGAGCTGTTTTTT.